The 5 T cell receptor beta chains reported below all come from one sample, sequenced in a study of blood T cell repertoires in COVID-19. Here immunoSEQ multiplex PCR was the method, and the copy in TCRdb shows in-frame clones only, minus some. The sample shows about 140,000 clones, 60% to 80% of them seen only once. The specimen was PBMCs or T cells enriched from blood (not recorded which). These receptors were collected from a woman aged 45 to 65 who had recovered from COVID-19.

The chain links TRBV4-1 to TRBJ2-6; 8 nucleotides agree with TRBD1. In germline, CDR1 is MGHRA, CDR2 YSYEKL. CDR3 size: 17 residues. Unmatched junction bases numbered 6, after V lost 3 bases and J lost 2 bases. CDR3 loop: CASSHGQGRTGANVLTF. In nucleotides, the CDR3 is TGCGCCAGCAGCCACGGACAGGGAAGGACTGGGGCCAACGTCCTGACTTTC.

The chain uses TRBV3-1 (or the pseudogene TRBV3-2) and TRBJ2-1; 14 bases map to TRBD2. The CDR3 is 16 amino acids. Germline-derived CDR1 and CDR2 are LGHDT and YNNKEL (reference sequence). The J segment lost 10 bases and the V segment lost 8 bases, leaving 13 bases of the junction unmatched. CDR3 DNA: TGTGCCAGCTGTGGACTAGCGGGAGGTCCTATGGTCGAGCAGTTCTTC. Translated: CASCGLAGGPMVEQFF.

This chain uses TRBV4-2 with TRBJ2-3, with TRBD1 matching 9 bases. The CDR3 contains 17 residues. V gave up 2 bases and J gave up 1 base; unmatched junction bases: 7. Germline lookup yields CDR1 LGHNA and CDR2 YNFKEQ. CDR3 sequence reads: CASSQILRDRGTDTQYF. Here the CDR3 DNA reads TGTGCCAGCAGCCAAATACTCCGGGACAGGGGCACAGATACGCAGTATTTT.

This clone was seen only once. Within the sample, other DNA sequences also encode this same CDR3. This chain links TRBV28 with TRBJ2-7; 8 nucleotides agree with TRBD1. The CDR3 contains 16 residues. Germline V gene lookup returns CDR1 MDHEN and CDR2 SYDVKM. V lost 6 bases, J lost 1 base, and 11 bases stayed unmatched. CDR3 region: CASSLTPGQGSYEQYF. DNA for the CDR3: TGTGCCAGCAGCCTTACCCCCGGACAGGGTTCCTACGAGCAGTACTTC.

The chain is built from TRBV9 and TRBJ2-1, with unresolved D. The V end lost 0 bases, the J end lost 2 bases, and 9 bases lay between the germline ends. The CDR3 runs 15 residues. Looked up from germline, CDR1 is SGDLS and CDR2 is YYNGEE. The CDR3 bases are TGTGCCAGCAGCGTAGGGGTAGCTGCCTACAATGAGCAGTTCTTC. This translates into CASSVGVAAYNEQFF.